Below are 7 T cell receptor beta chains sequenced from a single sample in a study of cytotoxic CD8 clonotypes in ibrutinib-treated CLL. Sequencing was performed with immunoSEQ multiplex PCR; in TCRdb, only in-frame clones are kept and a portion is missing. The table records 26,000 or so clones, 62% of them present only once. The sample consisted of PBMCs, taken before ibrutinib treatment. These receptor sequences come from a human donor with chronic lymphocytic leukemia.

In its sample, this clone was seen a few times. The V and J genes are TRBV28 and TRBJ1-2; 8 bases agree with TRBD1. The junction had 12 bases not matched to a gene; V was cut back by 2 bases and J by 4 bases. From germline, CDR1 is MDHEN and CDR2 SYDVKM. The CDR3 is made up of 17 amino acids. The CDR3 DNA is TGTGCCAGCAGTTTACGGGCGAACAGGGGGAGGGGCTATGGCTACACCTTC. This translates into CASSLRANRGRGYGYTF.

This clone appeared a few times. Other DNA variants within this sample encode the same CDR3. V gene TRBV18 combines with J gene TRBJ2-5, with a possible D match to TRBD1 (7 bases). The CDR3 totals 14 residues. Germline CDR1 reads KGHSH; CDR2 reads LQKENI. V dropped 3 bases and J dropped 5 bases, with 13 bases sitting between them. As DNA, the CDR3 is TGTGCCAGCTCACCTCCAGGGGGGTTGGAGACCCAGTACTTC. Its protein is CASSPPGGLETQYF.

This chain uses TRBV7-9 with TRBJ2-1; TRBD1 matches at 11 bases. This CDR3 comprises 17 residues. From germline, CDR1 is SEHNR and CDR2 FQNEAQ (reference sequence). V shed 3 bases, J shed 8 bases, and the junction held 12 bases outside the gene matches. For the CDR3, the DNA is TGTGCCAGCAGCTTGGCACCTGGACAGGGGGCGAGGGATGAGCAGTTCTTC. Residues: CASSLAPGQGARDEQFF.

V is TRBV6-1 and J is TRBJ1-5, with 7 bases identical to TRBD1. The ends lost 7 bases at V and 4 bases at J; junction bases unmatched: 7. CDR3 size: 14 residues. CDR1 is MNHNS, CDR2 SASEGT, per germline. The CDR3, as DNA: TGTGCCAGCACCTCGACAGGGTCAAATCAGCCCCAGCATTTT. Amino acid sequence: CASTSTGSNQPQHF.

Here the CDR3 reads CASTDHRAGAGANVLTF. CDR3 nucleotides: TGTGCCAGCACGGACCACCGAGCGGGGGCTGGGGCCAACGTCCTGACTTTC. The V gene is TRBV5-6, the J gene TRBJ2-6, with 8 bases lining up with TRBD2. The V and J ends lost 6 bases and 2 bases, in that order; junction bases with no gene match: 10. In germline, CDR1 is SGHDT, CDR2 YYEEEE. This CDR3 has 17 residues.

This clone has more than one count but fewer than ten. The chain employs TRBV10-2 and TRBJ1-4; no clear D gene. Germline V gives CDR1 WSHSY, CDR2 SAAADI. This CDR3 region has 13 residues. V lost 2 bases, J lost 4 bases, and 5 bases lay in between. CDR3 residues: CASSEVVNEKLFF. CDR3 DNA: TGCGCCAGCAGTGAGGTGGTTAATGAAAAACTGTTTTTT.

In this sample, this clone turned up a few times. The rearrangement uses TRBV19 and TRBJ1-5; D is unclear. The CDR3 runs 14 residues. Trimming left V 1 base short and J 5 bases short, with 9 bases between. Germline V CDR1 and CDR2: LNHDA, SQIVND (reference sequence). CDR3 bases: TGTGCCAGTAGTATAGGCTTGGACTATCAGCCCCAGCATTTT. This codes for CASSIGLDYQPQHF. Full variable domain (outside the CDR3, taken from reference TRBV19 and TRBJ1-5): DGGITQSPKYLFRKEGQNVTLSCEQNLNHDAMYWYRQDPGQGLRLIYYSQIVNDFQKGDIAEGYSVSREKKESFPLTVTSAQKNPTAFYLCASSIGLDYQPQHFGDGTRLSIL.